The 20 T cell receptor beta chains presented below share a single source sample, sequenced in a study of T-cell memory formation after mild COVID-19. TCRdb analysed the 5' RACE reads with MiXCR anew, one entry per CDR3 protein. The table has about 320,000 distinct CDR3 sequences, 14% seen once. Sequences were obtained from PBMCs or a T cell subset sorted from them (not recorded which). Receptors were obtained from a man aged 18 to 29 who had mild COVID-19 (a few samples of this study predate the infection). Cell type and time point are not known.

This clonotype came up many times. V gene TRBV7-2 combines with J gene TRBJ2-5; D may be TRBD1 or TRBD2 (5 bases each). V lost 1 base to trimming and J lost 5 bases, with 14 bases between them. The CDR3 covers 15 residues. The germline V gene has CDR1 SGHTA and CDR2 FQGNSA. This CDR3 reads CASSLVGVSGETQYF. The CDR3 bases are TGTGCCAGCAGCTTAGTGGGGGTCTCGGGGGAGACCCAGTACTTC.

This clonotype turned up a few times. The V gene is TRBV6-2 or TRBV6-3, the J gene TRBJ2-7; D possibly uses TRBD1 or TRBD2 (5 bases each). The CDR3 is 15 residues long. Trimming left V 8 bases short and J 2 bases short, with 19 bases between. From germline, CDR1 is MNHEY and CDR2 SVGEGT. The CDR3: CASYPKEGTTYEQYV. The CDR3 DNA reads TGTGCCAGCTACCCCAAAGAAGGGACCACCTACGAGCAGTACGTC.

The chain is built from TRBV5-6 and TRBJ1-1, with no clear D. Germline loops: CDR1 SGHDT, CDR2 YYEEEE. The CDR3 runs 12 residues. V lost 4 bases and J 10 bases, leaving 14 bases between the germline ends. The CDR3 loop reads CASSTGTFRAFF. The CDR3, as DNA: TGTGCCAGCAGCACGGGCACATTTAGAGCTTTCTTT.

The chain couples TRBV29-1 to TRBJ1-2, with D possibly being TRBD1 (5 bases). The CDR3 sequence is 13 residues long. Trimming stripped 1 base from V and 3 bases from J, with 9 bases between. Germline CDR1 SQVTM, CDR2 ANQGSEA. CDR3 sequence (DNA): TGCAGCGTTGAAGTGGGGGACTACTATGGCTACACCTTC. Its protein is CSVEVGDYYGYTF. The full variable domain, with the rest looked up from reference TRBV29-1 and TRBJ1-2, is SAVISQKPSRDICQRGTSLTIQCQVDSQVTMMFWYRQQPGQSLTLIATANQGSEATYESGFVIDKFPISRPNLTFSTLTVSNMSPEDSSIYLCSVEVGDYYGYTFGSGTRLTVV.

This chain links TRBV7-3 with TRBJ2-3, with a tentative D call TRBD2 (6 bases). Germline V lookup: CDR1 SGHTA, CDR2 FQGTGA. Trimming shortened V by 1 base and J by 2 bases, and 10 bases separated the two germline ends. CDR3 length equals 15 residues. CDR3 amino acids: CASSLRGGATDTQYF. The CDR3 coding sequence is TGTGCCAGCAGCTTAAGGGGCGGGGCCACAGATACGCAGTATTTT.

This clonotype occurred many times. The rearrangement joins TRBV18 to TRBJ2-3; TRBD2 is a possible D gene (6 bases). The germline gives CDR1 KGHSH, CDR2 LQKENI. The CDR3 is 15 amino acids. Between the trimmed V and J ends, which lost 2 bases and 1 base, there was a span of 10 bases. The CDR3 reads CASSPSGGGTDTQYF. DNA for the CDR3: TGTGCCAGCTCACCATCGGGCGGGGGCACAGATACGCAGTATTTT.

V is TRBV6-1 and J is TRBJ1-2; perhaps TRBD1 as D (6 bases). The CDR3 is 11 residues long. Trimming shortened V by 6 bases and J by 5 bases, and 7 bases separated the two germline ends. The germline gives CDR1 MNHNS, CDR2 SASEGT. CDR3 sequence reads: CASRQGYGYTF. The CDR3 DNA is TGTGCCAGCAGGCAGGGGTATGGCTACACCTTC.

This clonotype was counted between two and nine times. CDR3 loop: CASSHTGSSYNEQFF. The CDR3 DNA reads as TGTGCCAGCAGCCATACAGGGAGCTCCTACAATGAGCAGTTCTTC. The chain is built from TRBV7-9 and TRBJ2-1; perhaps TRBD1 as D (6 bases). CDR3 length: 15 residues. V lost 5 bases and J 0 bases, leaving 11 bases between the germline ends. Germline lookup yields CDR1 SEHNR and CDR2 FQNEAQ (reference sequence).

CDR3 DNA: TGTGCCAGCATCGGGGTCAGCTCCTACAATGAGCAGTTCTTC. It encodes CASIGVSSYNEQFF. This chain uses TRBV11-2 with TRBJ2-1, with a possible D match to TRBD2 (5 bases). The CDR3 is made up of 14 amino acids. Trimming cost V 7 bases and J 0 bases, with 10 bases left between them. The V gene's germline CDR1 is SGHAT and CDR2 FQNNGV.

CDR3 in DNA: TGTGCCAGCAGCACCGGGACGAACCAGCCCCAGCATTTT. Amino acid sequence: CASSTGTNQPQHF. The chain recombines TRBV7-2 with TRBJ1-5, with a possible D match to TRBD1 (5 bases). The CDR3 runs 13 residues. The V gene's germline CDR1 is SGHTA and CDR2 FQGNSA. Between the trimmed V and J ends, which lost 5 bases and 7 bases, there was a span of 12 bases.

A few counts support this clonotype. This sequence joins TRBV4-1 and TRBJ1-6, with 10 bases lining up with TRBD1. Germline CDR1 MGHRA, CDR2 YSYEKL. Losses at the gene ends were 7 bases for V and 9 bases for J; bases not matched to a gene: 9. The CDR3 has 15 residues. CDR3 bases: TGCGCCAGCACCAACAGGGACAGGGGAGGTTCACCCCTCCACTTT. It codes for CASTNRDRGGSPLHF.

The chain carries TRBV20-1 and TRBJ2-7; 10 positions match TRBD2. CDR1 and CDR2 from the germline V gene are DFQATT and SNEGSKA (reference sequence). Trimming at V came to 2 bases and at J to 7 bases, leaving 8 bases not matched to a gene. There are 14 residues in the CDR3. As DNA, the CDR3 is TGCAGTGCTAGAATACCAGCGGGGGGGCTTGAGCAGTACGTC. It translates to CSARIPAGGLEQYV.

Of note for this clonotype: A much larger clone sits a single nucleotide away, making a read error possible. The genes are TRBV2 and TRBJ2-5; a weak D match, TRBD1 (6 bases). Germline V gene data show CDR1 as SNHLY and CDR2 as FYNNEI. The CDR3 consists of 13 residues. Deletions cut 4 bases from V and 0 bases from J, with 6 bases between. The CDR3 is CASSGTDQETQYF. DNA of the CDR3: TGTGCCAGCAGTGGGACAGACCAAGAGACCCAGTACTTC. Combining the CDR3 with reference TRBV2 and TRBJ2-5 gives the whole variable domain EPEVTQTPSHQVTQMGQEVILRCVPISNHLYFYWYRQILGQKVEFLVSFYNNEISEKSEIFDDQFSVERPDGSNFTLKIRSTKLEDSAMYFCASSGTDQETQYFGPGTRLLVL.

The chain's CDR3 is CASSQGRGAVKNIQYF. DNA for the CDR3: TGCGCCAGCAGCCAAGGTAGAGGGGCCGTCAAAAACATTCAGTACTTC. This chain uses TRBV4-1 with TRBJ2-4, with D perhaps being TRBD1 or TRBD2 (5 bases each). The CDR3 loop spans 16 amino acids. The germline V gene encodes CDR1 MGHRA and CDR2 YSYEKL. Trimming took 1 base from V and 3 from J, leaving 13 bases between them.

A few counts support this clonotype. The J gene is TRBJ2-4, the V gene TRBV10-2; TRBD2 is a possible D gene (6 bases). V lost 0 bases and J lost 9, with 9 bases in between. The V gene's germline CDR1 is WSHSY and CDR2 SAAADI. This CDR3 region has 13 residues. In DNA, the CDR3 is TGCGCCAGCAGTGAGTCCGGGGGAGTCATTCAGTACTTC. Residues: CASSESGGVIQYF.

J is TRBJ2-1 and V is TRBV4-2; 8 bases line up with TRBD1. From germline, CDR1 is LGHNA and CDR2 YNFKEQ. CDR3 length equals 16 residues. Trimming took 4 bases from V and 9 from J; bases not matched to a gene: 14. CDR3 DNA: TGTGCCAGCAGCCTCGAGGGACAGGCCCTGGGAGGTGAGCAGTTCTTC. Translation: CASSLEGQALGGEQFF.

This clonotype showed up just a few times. The CDR3 protein is CASSPFSGELFF. As DNA, the CDR3 is TGTGCCAGCAGCCCCTTCTCCGGGGAGCTGTTTTTT. The chain uses TRBV6-5 and TRBJ2-2; D remains unclear. V lost 6 bases and J 6 bases, leaving 8 bases between the germline ends. The CDR3 has 12 residues. Germline V CDR1 and CDR2: MNHEY, SVGAGI.

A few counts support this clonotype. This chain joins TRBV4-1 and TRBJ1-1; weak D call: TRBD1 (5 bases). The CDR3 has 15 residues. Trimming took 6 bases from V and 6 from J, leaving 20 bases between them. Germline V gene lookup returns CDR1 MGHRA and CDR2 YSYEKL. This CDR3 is CASSYIATGGAEAFF. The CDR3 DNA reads TGCGCCAGCAGTTATATAGCGACGGGGGGAGCTGAAGCTTTCTTT.

This chain's CDR3 is CASSLVGTGGSYYGYTF. CDR3 DNA: TGTGCCAGCAGCTTAGTGGGGACAGGGGGGAGCTATTATGGCTACACCTTC. The chain uses TRBV7-2 and TRBJ1-2; TRBD1 agrees at 11 bases. CDR1 and CDR2 from the germline V gene are SGHTA and FQGNSA. Trimming at V came to 1 base and at J to 5 bases, leaving 9 bases not matched to a gene. The CDR3 is 17 residues long. Full variable domain (rest looked up from reference TRBV7-2 and TRBJ1-2): GAGVSQSPSNKVTEKGKDVELRCDPISGHTALYWYRQSLGQGLEFLIYFQGNSAPDKSGLPSDRFSAERTGGSVSTLTIQRTQQEDSAVYLCASSLVGTGGSYYGYTFGSGTRLTVV.

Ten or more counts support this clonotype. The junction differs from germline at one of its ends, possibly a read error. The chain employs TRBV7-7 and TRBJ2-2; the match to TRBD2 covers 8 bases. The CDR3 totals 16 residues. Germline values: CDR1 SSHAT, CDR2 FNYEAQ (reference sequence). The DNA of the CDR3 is TGTGCTAGCAGCTTAGCGGGGTCAGAGAACACCGGGGAGCTGTTTTTT. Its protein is CASSLAGSENTGELFF.